Included here is one T cell receptor beta chain sequence, with context. This record belongs to a study of blood T cells in healthy people across ages. This CDR3 contains 17 residues. Germline V gene data show CDR1 as LGHDT and CDR2 as YNNKEL (reference sequence). The ends were cut back, 0 bases at V and 3 bases at J, with 18 bases in the middle. Alongside a J-beta primer mix, a sample-barcoded 5' primer served in a second PCR lasting roughly 7 to 11 cycles. CDR3-containing paired-end reads numbering at least 2.5 million came from each sample. TCRdb ran MiXCR on the 5' RACE reads and lists one entry per CDR3 protein. The table lists some 1.6 million distinct CDR3 sequences, almost 35% of them singletons.

The chain is built from TRBV3-1 and TRBJ2-7; D gene ambiguous. This TCR was sampled from a woman aged 25 to 39 in good health. Sequenced: blood. CDR3 sequence (DNA): TGTGCCAGCAGCCAAGATTTTCGGGCCCTGAATAACTACGAGCAGTACTTC. It encodes CASSQDFRALNNYEQYF.